A single sample gave rise to the 11 T cell receptor beta chains below, sequenced in a study of cytomegalovirus exposure and HLA in healthy donors. Both 60 Vbeta primers and 13 Jbeta primers went into the PCR. The table came from immunoSEQ multiplex PCR; TCRdb's copy has only in-frame clones and leaves some out. The table lists roughly 150,000 clones, just under 80% of them singletons. Sequenced input: PBMCs. The receptors stem from a man aged 25 to 40 in good health and CMV-seronegative.

J is TRBJ1-1 and V is TRBV29-1; D not certain. Per germline, CDR1 SQVTM and CDR2 ANQGSEA. This CDR3 comprises 12 residues. Trimming removed 2 bases at V and 4 bases at J, with 8 bases between. The CDR3 region is CSVESGSTEAFF. CDR3 sequence (DNA): TGCAGCGTTGAATCGGGGAGCACTGAAGCTTTCTTT.

The chain is built from TRBV19 and TRBJ2-7; TRBD2 aligns across 7 bases. Germline CDR1 is LNHDA and CDR2 is SQIVND (reference sequence). J lost 1 base, V lost 7 bases, and 10 bases had no gene match. This CDR3 region has 15 residues. The CDR3 reads CASTRGAGESYEQYF. The CDR3 coding sequence is TGTGCCAGTACCAGAGGGGCGGGGGAATCCTACGAGCAGTACTTC.

The chain has TRBV7-2 and TRBJ2-2; 7 bases are a match to TRBD1. CDR3 length: 15 residues. Germline CDR1 SGHTA, CDR2 FQGNSA. J lost 1 base, V lost 3 bases, and 2 bases had no gene match. The CDR3 DNA follows: TGTGCCAGCAGCTTCCAGGGGGAGAACACCGGGGAGCTGTTTTTT. Translated, it gives CASSFQGENTGELFF.

This clone was observed a handful of times. V and J are TRBV10-3 and TRBJ1-4, with D perhaps matching TRBD1 (5 bases). Per germline, CDR1 ENHRY and CDR2 SYGVKD. Trimming cost V 4 bases and J 0 bases, with 12 bases left between them. The CDR3 runs to 16 residues. The CDR3 loop is CAISGGTPATNEKLFF. The CDR3 region has the DNA TGTGCCATCAGTGGCGGGACGCCAGCAACTAATGAAAAACTGTTTTTT.

CDR3 bases: TGTGCCAGCAGCCCCGGACAGGGGCCGCAGTATTTT. This translates into CASSPGQGPQYF. V usage is TRBV7-9 and J usage is TRBJ2-3; 9 bases fit TRBD1. Germline lookup yields CDR1 SEHNR and CDR2 FQNEAQ (reference sequence). V was pared by 5 bases and J by 10 bases, with 4 bases of the junction left unmatched. The CDR3 extends over 12 amino acids.

The rearrangement uses TRBV18 and TRBJ1-1; D may be TRBD1 (6 bases). This CDR3 contains 15 residues. Trimming took 2 bases from V and 0 from J, leaving 10 bases between them. From germline, CDR1 is KGHSH and CDR2 LQKENI. The CDR3 nucleotides are TGTGCCAGCTCACCAGGGACACAGATGAACACTGAAGCTTTCTTT. Its translation is CASSPGTQMNTEAFF.

The chain has TRBV7-9 and TRBJ2-1; the D is unclear. The germline gives CDR1 SEHNR, CDR2 FQNEAQ (reference sequence). Trimming cost V 6 bases and J 7 bases, with 7 bases left between them. The CDR3 runs to 11 residues. CDR3 sequence (DNA): TGTGCCAGCAGTATGAGTAATGAGCAGTTCTTC. Translated, it gives CASSMSNEQFF.

This clone occurred once. CDR3 loop: CASSMSRGSGYGYTF. CDR3 in DNA: TGTGCCAGTAGTATGAGCAGGGGGTCGGGCTATGGCTACACCTTC. V usage is TRBV19 and J usage is TRBJ1-2; TRBD1 agrees at 7 bases. CDR3 length: 15 residues. J was trimmed by 4 bases and V by 3 bases; bases with no gene match: 8. In germline, CDR1 is LNHDA, CDR2 SQIVND (reference sequence).

This clone was observed a few times. V is TRBV7-9 and J is TRBJ1-1; D gene uncertain. Germline assignment: CDR1 SEHNR and CDR2 FQNEAQ (reference sequence). The V end was cut by 5 bases, the J end by 10 bases, with 14 bases between. CDR3 length: 12 amino acids. The CDR3 DNA sequence: TGTGCCAGCAGCCCCGAAGGCCGAGGAGCTTTCTTT. This gives the protein CASSPEGRGAFF.

This clone has a handful of counts. The rearrangement links TRBV6-6 to TRBJ1-3; 7 positions match TRBD1. The CDR3 has 15 residues. Trimming at V came to 3 bases and at J to 0 bases, leaving 2 bases not matched to a gene. Germline values: CDR1 MNHNY, CDR2 SVGAGI (reference sequence). CDR3 nucleotides: TGTGCCAGCAGTTATGGACAGGTCTCTGGAAACACCATATATTTT. Translated, it gives CASSYGQVSGNTIYF.

The DNA for the CDR3 is TGTGCCACCAGCAGAGATCAGTGGGGGGGTTGGAATCAGCCCCAGCATTTT. Its translation is CATSRDQWGGWNQPQHF. The chain couples TRBV15 to TRBJ1-5, with TRBD1 as a possible D gene (5 bases). Germline V lookup: CDR1 LNHNV, CDR2 YYDKDF (reference sequence). V lost 0 bases and J 4 bases, leaving 16 bases between the germline ends. The CDR3 is 17 residues long.